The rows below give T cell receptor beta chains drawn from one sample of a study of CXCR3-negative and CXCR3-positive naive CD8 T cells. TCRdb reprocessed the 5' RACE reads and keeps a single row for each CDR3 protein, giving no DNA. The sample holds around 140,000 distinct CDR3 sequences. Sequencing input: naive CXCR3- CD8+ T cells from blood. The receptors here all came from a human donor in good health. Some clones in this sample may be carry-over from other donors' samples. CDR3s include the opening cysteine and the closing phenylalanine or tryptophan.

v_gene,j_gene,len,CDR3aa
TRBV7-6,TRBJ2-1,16,CASSRSRAWGYNEQFF
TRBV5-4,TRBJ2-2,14,CASSYWGGTGELFF
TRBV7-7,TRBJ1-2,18,CASSLARNIAATNYGYTF
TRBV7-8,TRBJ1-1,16,CASSSTRDTVNTEAFF
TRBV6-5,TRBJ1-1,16,CASSYRQFFQNTEAFF
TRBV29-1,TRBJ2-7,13,CSVEGQVGQLQYF
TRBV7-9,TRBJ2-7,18,CASSLVAIPGLTSYEQYF
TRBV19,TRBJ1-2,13,CASSGRTRDGYTF
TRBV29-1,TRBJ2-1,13,CSVVGVPYNEQFF
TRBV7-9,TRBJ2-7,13,CASSGQPNYEQYF
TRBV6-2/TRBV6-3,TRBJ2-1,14,CASSYTPSYNEQFF
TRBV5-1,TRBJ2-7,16,CASPIDRDRGFYEQYF
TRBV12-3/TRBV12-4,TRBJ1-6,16,CASSLGDSGYNSPLHF
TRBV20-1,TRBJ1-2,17,CSARDEGARSFDYGYTF
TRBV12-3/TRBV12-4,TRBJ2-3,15,CASSFWGPEQDTQYF
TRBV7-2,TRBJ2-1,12,CASSRLGNEQFF
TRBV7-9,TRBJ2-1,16,CASSSTRQGAYNEQFF
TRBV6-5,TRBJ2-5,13,CASSYGESRTQYF
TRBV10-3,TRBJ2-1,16,CAISESTGEFMDEQFF
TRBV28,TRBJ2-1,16,CASSSSTGHLYNEQFF
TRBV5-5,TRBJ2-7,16,CASSLSGRSPAYEQYF
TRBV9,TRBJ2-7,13,CASSVGDSYEQYF
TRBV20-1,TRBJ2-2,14,CSFVTGEGTGELFF
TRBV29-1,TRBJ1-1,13,CSVLPQGRRGAFF
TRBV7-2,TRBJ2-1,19,CASSWSHRLAGGPYNEQFF
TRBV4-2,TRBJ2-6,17,CASSQGITGSGANVLTF
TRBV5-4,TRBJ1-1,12,CASSLELSEAFF
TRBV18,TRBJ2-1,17,CASSPTGGGYSYNEQFF
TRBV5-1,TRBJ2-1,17,CASSLASAGGPHNEQFF
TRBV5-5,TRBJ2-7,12,CASSPGSYEQYF
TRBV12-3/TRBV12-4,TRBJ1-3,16,CASSIRDRLSGNTIYF
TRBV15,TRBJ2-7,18,CATSRVLAGTSGAYEQYF
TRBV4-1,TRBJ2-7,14,CASSLARGQDEQYF
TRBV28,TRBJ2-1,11,CASSKVVEQFF
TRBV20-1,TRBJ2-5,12,CSTPPTWETQYF
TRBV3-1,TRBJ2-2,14,CASSQPMRSGELFF
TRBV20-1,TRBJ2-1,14,CSARAAGEIDEQFF
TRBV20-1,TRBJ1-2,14,CSANNMGRNYGYTF
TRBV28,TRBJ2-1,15,CASSLARTPYNEQFF
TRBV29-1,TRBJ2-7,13,CSVAWVLSYEQYF